This T cell receptor (beta chain) was recovered during a study of T cells in localized non-small cell lung cancer. Study-level findings and limits: It was uninvolved adjacent lung that showed the highest T cell clonality, exceeding tumor. The tumor had only one region sequenced, so heterogeneity remains possible. Greater blood T cell density accompanied longer overall survival.

Produced via immunoSEQ multiplex PCR; TCRdb's table is partial and in-frame only. Of around 10,000 clones in the sample, over 25% are singletons; the top ten hold 5.2%. In regard to this clone: Its specificity is not known.

CDR1 is MNHGY and CDR2 is SAAAGT in the germline V gene. The V end was cut by 10 bases, the J end by 2 bases, with 15 bases between. The CDR3 runs to 13 residues. The clonotype originates from a man between 40 and 70 years old with stage I lung adenocarcinoma. Material: lung tumor tissue, obtained before any cancer treatment. This chain links TRBV6-8 with TRBJ2-7; D is possibly TRBD1 (6 bases). The CDR3 DNA reads as TGTGCCACCATAAGAAGGACAGCCTACGAGCAGTACTTC. Translated: CATIRRTAYEQYF.